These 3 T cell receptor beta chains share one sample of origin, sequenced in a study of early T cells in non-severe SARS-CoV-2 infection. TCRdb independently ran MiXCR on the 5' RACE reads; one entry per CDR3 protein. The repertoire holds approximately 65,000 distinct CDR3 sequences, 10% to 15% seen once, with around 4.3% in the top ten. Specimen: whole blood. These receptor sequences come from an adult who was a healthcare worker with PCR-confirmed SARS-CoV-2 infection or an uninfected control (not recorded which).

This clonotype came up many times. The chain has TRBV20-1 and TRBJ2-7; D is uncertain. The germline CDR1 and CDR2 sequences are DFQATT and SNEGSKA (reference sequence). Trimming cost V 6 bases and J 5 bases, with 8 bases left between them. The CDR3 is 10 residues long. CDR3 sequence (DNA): TGCAGTGCGAGCGTGGACGAGCAGTACTTC. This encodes CSASVDEQYF.

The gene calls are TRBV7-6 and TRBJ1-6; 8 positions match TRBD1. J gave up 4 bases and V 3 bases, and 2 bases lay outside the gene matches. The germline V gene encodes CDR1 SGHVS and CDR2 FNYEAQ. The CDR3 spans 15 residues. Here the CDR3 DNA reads TGTGCCAGCAGCTTCGGACAGGGATATAATTCACCCCTCCACTTT. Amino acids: CASSFGQGYNSPLHF.

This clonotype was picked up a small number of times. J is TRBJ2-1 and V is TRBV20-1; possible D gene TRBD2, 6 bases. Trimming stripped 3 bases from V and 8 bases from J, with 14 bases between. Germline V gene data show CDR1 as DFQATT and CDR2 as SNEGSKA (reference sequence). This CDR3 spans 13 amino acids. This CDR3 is CSASRGSDDEQFF. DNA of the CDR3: TGCAGTGCTAGTCGGGGGTCGGACGATGAGCAGTTCTTC.